This TCR beta chain was recorded in a study of T cells in Graves' hyperthyroidism and ophthalmopathy. Study at large: Sampling of peripheral blood happened at initial diagnosis, prior to any treatment. Study-wide points: Within blood appeared most thyroid clonotypes that had expanded above 0.001. With a median lead of approximately 6 months before onset, the model predicted ophthalmopathy.

Germline CDR1 is SNHLY and CDR2 is FYNNEI. CDR3 length equals 19 residues. Deletions cut 0 bases from V and 2 bases from J, with 20 bases between. In its sample, this clonotype was seen many times. Antigen specificity is unknown. Authors of the study amplified TCR beta CDR3 regions from RNA transcripts. The HTBI primer set was used in a first-round RT-PCR of the TCR CDR3. TCRdb redid the calling of the multiplex PCR reads with MiXCR, one entry per CDR3 protein. The sample includes some 650,000 distinct CDR3 sequences, more than 15% seen only once; the top ten take roughly 3%. Patients affected by ophthalmopathy presented a Clinical Activity Score of at least 3, a NOSPECS grade of at least 4, and disease duration below 3 months.

The source of this sequence is a woman aged 40 to 49 with Graves' ophthalmopathy. The rearrangement joins TRBV2 to TRBJ2-4, with D maybe TRBD2 (6 bases). Sequenced material: blood. This CDR3 reads CASSEALPYSGGPKNIQYF. The CDR3 coding sequence is TGTGCCAGCAGTGAAGCGCTTCCGTATTCCGGGGGACCCAAAAACATTCAGTACTTC.